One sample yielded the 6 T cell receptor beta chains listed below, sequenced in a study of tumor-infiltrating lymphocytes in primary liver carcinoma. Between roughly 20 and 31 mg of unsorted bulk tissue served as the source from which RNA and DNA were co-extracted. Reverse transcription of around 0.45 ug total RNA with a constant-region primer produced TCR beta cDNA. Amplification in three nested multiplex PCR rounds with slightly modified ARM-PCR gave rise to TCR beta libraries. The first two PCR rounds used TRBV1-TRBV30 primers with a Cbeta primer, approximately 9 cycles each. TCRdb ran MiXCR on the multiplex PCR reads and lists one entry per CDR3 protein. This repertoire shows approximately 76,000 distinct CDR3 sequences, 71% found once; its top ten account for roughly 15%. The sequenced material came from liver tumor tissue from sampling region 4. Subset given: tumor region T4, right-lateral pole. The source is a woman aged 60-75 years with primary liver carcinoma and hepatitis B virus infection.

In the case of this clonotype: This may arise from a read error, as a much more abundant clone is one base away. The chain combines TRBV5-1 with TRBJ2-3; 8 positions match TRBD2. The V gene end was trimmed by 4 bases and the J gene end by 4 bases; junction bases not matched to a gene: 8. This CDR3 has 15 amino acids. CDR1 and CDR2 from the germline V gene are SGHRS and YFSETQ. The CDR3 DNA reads TGCGCCAGCAGCCTTGCCGGGAGGGGAGCAGATACGCAGTATTTT. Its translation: CASSLAGRGADTQYF.

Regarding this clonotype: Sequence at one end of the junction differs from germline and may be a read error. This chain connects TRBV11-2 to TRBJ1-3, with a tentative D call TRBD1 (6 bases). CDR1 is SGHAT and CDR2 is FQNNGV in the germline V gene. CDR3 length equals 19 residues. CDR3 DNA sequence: TGTGCGAGCAGCTCACACCCGGACAGTGGAGCGTACTCTGGAAACACCATATATTTT. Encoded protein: CASSSHPDSGAYSGNTIYF.

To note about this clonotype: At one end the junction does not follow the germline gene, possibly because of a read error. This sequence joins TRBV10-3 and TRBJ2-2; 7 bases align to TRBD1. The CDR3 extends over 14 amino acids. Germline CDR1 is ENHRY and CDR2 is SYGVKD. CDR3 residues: CAVSESGGPWELFF. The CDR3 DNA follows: TGTGCCGTCAGTGAGTCAGGGGGTCCCTGGGAGCTGTTTTTT.

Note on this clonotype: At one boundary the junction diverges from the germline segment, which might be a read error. CDR3 region: CIVVRGTGARGYTF. The CDR3 region has the DNA TGCATCGTTGTCCGGGGAACGGGCGCTCGTGGCTACACCTTC. This chain uses TRBV29-1 with TRBJ1-2; D uncertain. This CDR3 spans 14 amino acids. Germline CDR1 is SQVTM and CDR2 is ANQGSEA.

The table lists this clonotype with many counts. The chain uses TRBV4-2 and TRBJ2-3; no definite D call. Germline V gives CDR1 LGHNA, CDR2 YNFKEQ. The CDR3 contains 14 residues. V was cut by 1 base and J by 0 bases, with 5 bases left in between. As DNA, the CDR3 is TGTGCCAGCAGCCAAGTTAGCAGCACAGATACGCAGTATTTT. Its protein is CASSQVSSTDTQYF.

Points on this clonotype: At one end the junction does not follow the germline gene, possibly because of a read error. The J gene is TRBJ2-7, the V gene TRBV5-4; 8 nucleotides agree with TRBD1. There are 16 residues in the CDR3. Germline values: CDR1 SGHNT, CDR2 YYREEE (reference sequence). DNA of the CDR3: TGTGCCAGCAGCGGTGATCCGGGACAGGACCGAAACGAGGAGTACTTC. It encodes CASSGDPGQDRNEEYF.